These T cell receptor beta chains were read from a single sample in a study of T cells after posttransplantation cyclophosphamide. Data came from immunoSEQ multiplex PCR; TCRdb stores just in-frame clones and leaves some out. Listed for the sample are 40,000 to 55,000 clones, none seen a single time. The source material was PBMCs. These receptors were obtained from a man aged 40-55 years in good health, CMV-negative, and a related stem cell transplant donor. Each CDR3 is given with its conserved first and last residue. The D gene is left open where the match is weak. The size entry is marked missing in some rows and otherwise reads once, few, many or a size class.

v_call: TRBV12-2
cdr3_length: 20
clone_size: many
j_call: TRBJ2-2
d_call: .
cdr3_nt: TGTGCAAGTCGCTTAGTTGGCAGGGGGCGCGAGATACACTGGACCGGGGAGCTGTTTTTT
cdr3_aa: CASRLVGRGREIHWTGELFF

v_call: TRBV6-5
cdr3_length: 13
clone_size: many
j_call: TRBJ1-1
d_call: .
cdr3_nt: TGTGCCAGCAGTCGAACAGGGAACACTGAAGCTTTCTTT
cdr3_aa: CASSRTGNTEAFF

v_call: TRBV2
cdr3_length: 18
clone_size: many
j_call: TRBJ2-6
d_call: TRBD2
cdr3_nt: TGTGCCAGCAGTATGGGACTAGCGGGGATCTCTGGGGCCAACGTCCTGACTTTC
cdr3_aa: CASSMGLAGISGANVLTF

v_call: TRBV12-5
cdr3_length: 16
clone_size: many
j_call: TRBJ1-6
d_call: .
cdr3_nt: TGTGCTAGTGGTTTGGTACCCGGAGCTTATAATTCACCCCTCCACTTT
cdr3_aa: CASGLVPGAYNSPLHF

v_call: TRBV28
cdr3_length: 14
clone_size: few
j_call: TRBJ2-1
d_call: TRBD2
cdr3_nt: TGTGCCAGCGTACCGGGACTAGCTATCGATGAGCAGTTCTTC
cdr3_aa: CASVPGLAIDEQFF

v_call: TRBV7-9
cdr3_length: 18
clone_size: many
j_call: TRBJ2-2
d_call: .
cdr3_nt: TGTGCCAGCAGCTTAGCCCGCCCTAGCGCTACCTACACCGGGGAGCTGTTTTTT
cdr3_aa: CASSLARPSATYTGELFF

v_call: TRBV5-1
cdr3_length: 15
clone_size: many
j_call: TRBJ2-5
d_call: TRBD1
cdr3_nt: TGCGCCAGCAGCCTGTTGACAGGGTCGGAGGAGACCCAGTACTTC
cdr3_aa: CASSLLTGSEETQYF

v_call: TRBV29-1
cdr3_length: 14
clone_size: .
j_call: TRBJ1-2
d_call: TRBD1
cdr3_nt: TGCAGCGTTGAAGGACAGGGAGAGGGCTATGGCTACACCTTC
cdr3_aa: CSVEGQGEGYGYTF

v_call: TRBV9
cdr3_length: 17
clone_size: many
j_call: TRBJ2-7
d_call: TRBD1
cdr3_nt: TGTGCCAGCAGCGTCGGACAGGGAATACATAGCTCCTACGAGCAGTACTTC
cdr3_aa: CASSVGQGIHSSYEQYF

v_call: TRBV19
cdr3_length: 15
clone_size: many
j_call: TRBJ2-3
d_call: .
cdr3_nt: TGTGCCAGTAGTACCGACGGGGGTGTCCCAGATACGCAGTATTTT
cdr3_aa: CASSTDGGVPDTQYF

v_call: TRBV7-6
cdr3_length: 12
clone_size: many
j_call: TRBJ2-7
d_call: .
cdr3_nt: TGTGCCAGCAGCAACACATCCTACGAGCAGTACTTC
cdr3_aa: CASSNTSYEQYF

v_call: TRBV10-1
cdr3_length: 14
clone_size: few
j_call: TRBJ2-1
d_call: TRBD1
cdr3_nt: TGCGCCAGCAGTCCCGGGACAGGGGAGGCTGAGCAGTTCTTC
cdr3_aa: CASSPGTGEAEQFF

v_call: TRBV7-2
cdr3_length: 15
clone_size: many
j_call: TRBJ1-1
d_call: .
cdr3_nt: TGTGCCAGCAGCTTTCGGGGATACATGAACACTGAAGCTTTCTTT
cdr3_aa: CASSFRGYMNTEAFF

v_call: TRBV28
cdr3_length: 11
clone_size: .
j_call: TRBJ2-1
d_call: .
cdr3_nt: TGTGCCAGCACAGGGTACAATGAGCAGTTCTTC
cdr3_aa: CASTGYNEQFF

v_call: TRBV7-6
cdr3_length: 20
clone_size: .
j_call: TRBJ2-1
d_call: TRBD1
cdr3_nt: TGTGCCAGCAGCTTAGGATACCCCGGGACAGAGATTAGCTCCTACAATGAGCAGTTCTTC
cdr3_aa: CASSLGYPGTEISSYNEQFF

v_call: TRBV5-1
cdr3_length: 14
clone_size: many
j_call: TRBJ2-1
d_call: TRBD1
cdr3_nt: TGCGCCAGCAGTTGGACAGGGTATGACAATGAGCAGTTCTTC
cdr3_aa: CASSWTGYDNEQFF

v_call: TRBV9
cdr3_length: 12
clone_size: many
j_call: TRBJ1-1
d_call: .
cdr3_nt: TGTGCCAGCGGGGGGGGGTTCACTGAAGCTTTCTTT
cdr3_aa: CASGGGFTEAFF